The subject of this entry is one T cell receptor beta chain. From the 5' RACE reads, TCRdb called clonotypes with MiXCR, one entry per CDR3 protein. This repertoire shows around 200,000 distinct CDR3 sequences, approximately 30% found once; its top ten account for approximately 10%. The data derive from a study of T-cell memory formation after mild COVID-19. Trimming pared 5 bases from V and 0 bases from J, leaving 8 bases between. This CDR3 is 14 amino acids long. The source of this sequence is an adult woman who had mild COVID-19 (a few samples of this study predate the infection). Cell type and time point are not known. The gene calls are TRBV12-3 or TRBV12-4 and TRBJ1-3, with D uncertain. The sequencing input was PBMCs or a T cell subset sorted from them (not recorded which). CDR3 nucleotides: TGTGCCAGCAGTGGACTGAACTCTGGAAACACCATATATTTT. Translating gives CASSGLNSGNTIYF.